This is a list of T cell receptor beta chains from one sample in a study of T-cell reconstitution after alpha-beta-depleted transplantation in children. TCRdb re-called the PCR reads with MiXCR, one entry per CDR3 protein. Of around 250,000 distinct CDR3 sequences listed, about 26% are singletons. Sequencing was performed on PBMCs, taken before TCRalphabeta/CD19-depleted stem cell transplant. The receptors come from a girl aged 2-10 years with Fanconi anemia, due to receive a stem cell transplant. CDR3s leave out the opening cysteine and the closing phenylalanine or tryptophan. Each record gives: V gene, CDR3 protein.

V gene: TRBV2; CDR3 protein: ASYGGSTDTQY
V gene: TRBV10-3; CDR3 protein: AISENLGYEQY
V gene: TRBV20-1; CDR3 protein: SASVISGGYSYEQY
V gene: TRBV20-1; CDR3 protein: SASGWYDSRSYEQY
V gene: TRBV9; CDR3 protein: ASSELGQGDEQY
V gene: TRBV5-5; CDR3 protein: ASSFGTSGYSYEQY
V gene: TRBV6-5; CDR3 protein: ASRPTRDTQY
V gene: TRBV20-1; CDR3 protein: SAVGYNEQF
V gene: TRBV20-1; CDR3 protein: SAPGGSGTFYNEQF
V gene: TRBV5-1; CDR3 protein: ASSLGLLEQF
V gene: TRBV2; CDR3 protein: ASSDSLTPYGYT
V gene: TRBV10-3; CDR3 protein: AITLDRGTDTQY
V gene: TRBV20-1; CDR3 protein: SAVNSDPVQETQY
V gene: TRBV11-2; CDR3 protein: ASSPSGRAAKNIQY
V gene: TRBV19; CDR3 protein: ASSVREVISNQPQH
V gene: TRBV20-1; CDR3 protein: SAPREILAGVGFNEQF
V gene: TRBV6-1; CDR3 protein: ASRNGFTDTQY
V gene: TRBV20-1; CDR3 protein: SARVRAGSTGELF
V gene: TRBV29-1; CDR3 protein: SVERRGAGGEKLF
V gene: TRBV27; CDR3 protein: ASSLWRAGAYNEQF
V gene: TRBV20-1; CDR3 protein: SARDLLTSGTYDTQY
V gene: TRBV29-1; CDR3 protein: SVVIRNSGNTIY
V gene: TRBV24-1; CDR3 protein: ATSVDGELF
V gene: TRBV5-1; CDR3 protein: ASSLTSAEQY
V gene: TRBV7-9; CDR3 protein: ASSYWTEANYGYT
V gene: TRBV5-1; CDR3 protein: ASSLGISGRGRTDTQY
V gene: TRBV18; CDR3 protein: ASSLAVYEQF